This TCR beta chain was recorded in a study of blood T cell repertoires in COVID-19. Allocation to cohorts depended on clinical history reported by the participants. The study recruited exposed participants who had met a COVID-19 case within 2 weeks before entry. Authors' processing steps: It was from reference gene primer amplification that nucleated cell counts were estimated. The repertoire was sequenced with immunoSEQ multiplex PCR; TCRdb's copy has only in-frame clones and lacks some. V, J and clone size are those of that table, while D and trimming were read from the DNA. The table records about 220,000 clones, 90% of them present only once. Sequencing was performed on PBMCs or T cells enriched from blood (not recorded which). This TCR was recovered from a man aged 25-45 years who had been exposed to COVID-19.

The CDR3 loop is CASSSGDGQGKFNQPQHF. CDR3 nucleotides: TGTGCCAGCAGCTCAGGGGACGGACAGGGGAAATTCAATCAGCCCCAGCATTTT. The J gene is TRBJ1-5, the V gene TRBV7-3; TRBD1 aligns across 9 bases. From germline, CDR1 is SGHTA and CDR2 FQGTGA. CDR3 length equals 18 residues. V dropped 4 bases and J dropped 3; count of bases not matched to a gene: 13.